These T cell receptor beta chains were read from a single sample in a study of blood T cells in healthy people across ages. TCRdb called the 5' RACE reads again in MiXCR, with one record for every CDR3 protein. This sample has 800,000 to 1,300,000 distinct CDR3 sequences; almost 25% occur once, and the top ten carry approximately 0.79%. The same data also went into a second study, on T cells of mothers and their children.

The sequencing sample was made of blood. Receptor source: a girl aged 2-15 years in good health. CDR3s include the opening cysteine and the closing phenylalanine or tryptophan. The D gene is left open where the match is weak. Not all rows give a size; the values are once, few, many and, for expanded clones, a class.

d_call: -; clone_size: -; j_call: TRBJ1-4; v_call: TRBV4-3; cdr3_nt: TGCGCCAGCAGCCAGGAGGCGTCCACTAATGAAAAACTGTTTTTT; cdr3_aa: CASSQEASTNEKLFF
d_call: TRBD1; clone_size: few; j_call: TRBJ2-5; v_call: TRBV6-2/TRBV6-3; cdr3_nt: TGTGCCAGCAGTAAAAACGCCGGGACAGGGGATGTCGAGACCCAGTACTTC; cdr3_aa: CASSKNAGTGDVETQYF
d_call: TRBD1; clone_size: few; j_call: TRBJ1-1; v_call: TRBV13; cdr3_nt: TGTGCCAGCAGCCTCATGAACAGGGGGACTGAAGCTTTCTTT; cdr3_aa: CASSLMNRGTEAFF
d_call: -; clone_size: few; j_call: TRBJ2-7; v_call: TRBV7-9; cdr3_nt: TGTGCCAGCAGCTTAGACACAGGGATTCAGTACTTC; cdr3_aa: CASSLDTGIQYF
d_call: TRBD1; clone_size: few; j_call: TRBJ2-1; v_call: TRBV12-3/TRBV12-4; cdr3_nt: TGTGCCAGCAGTAACAGGGGGATCTCCTACAATGAGCAGTTCTTC; cdr3_aa: CASSNRGISYNEQFF
d_call: -; clone_size: -; j_call: TRBJ2-5; v_call: TRBV12-3/TRBV12-4; cdr3_nt: TGTGCCAGCAGTTTGGCTCAGGGGTTTAGGCAAGAGACCCAGTACTTC; cdr3_aa: CASSLAQGFRQETQYF
d_call: TRBD2; clone_size: few; j_call: TRBJ2-1; v_call: TRBV4-1; cdr3_nt: TGCGCCAGCAGCCAAGTAGCGGGAGTTGTCTACAATGAGCAGTTCTTC; cdr3_aa: CASSQVAGVVYNEQFF
d_call: TRBD1; clone_size: few; j_call: TRBJ2-7; v_call: TRBV4-1; cdr3_nt: TGCGCCAGCAGCCAAGAGGGGACAGGGCTCTACGAGCAGTACTTC; cdr3_aa: CASSQEGTGLYEQYF
d_call: -; clone_size: few; j_call: TRBJ1-1; v_call: TRBV6-5; cdr3_nt: TGTGCCAGCAGTTACAGGGGTCTTAACACTGAAGCTTTCTTT; cdr3_aa: CASSYRGLNTEAFF
d_call: TRBD1; clone_size: -; j_call: TRBJ2-5; v_call: TRBV12-3/TRBV12-4; cdr3_nt: TGTGCCAGCAGTGCGGGACAGGGTGGGATTGAGACCCAGTACTTC; cdr3_aa: CASSAGQGGIETQYF
d_call: -; clone_size: -; j_call: TRBJ1-4; v_call: TRBV5-1; cdr3_nt: TGCGCCAGCAAGGTTGGGAGAATAAAGGATGAAAAACTGTTTTTT; cdr3_aa: CASKVGRIKDEKLFF
d_call: -; clone_size: -; j_call: TRBJ1-1; v_call: TRBV2; cdr3_nt: TGTGCCAGCAGTGAAGTCGGGGAATGGTCTGAAGCTTTCTTT; cdr3_aa: CASSEVGEWSEAFF
d_call: -; clone_size: many; j_call: TRBJ1-1; v_call: TRBV11-2; cdr3_nt: TGTGCCAGCAGCTCGGGTGCTGAAGCTTTCTTT; cdr3_aa: CASSSGAEAFF
d_call: -; clone_size: -; j_call: TRBJ1-1; v_call: TRBV7-2; cdr3_nt: TGTGCCAGCAGCCCTCAACAGAGTGAAGCTTTCTTT; cdr3_aa: CASSPQQSEAFF
d_call: TRBD2; clone_size: many; j_call: TRBJ2-7; v_call: TRBV5-4; cdr3_nt: TGTGCCAGCAGCTTCTGGACTAGCGCAGGGGAGCAGTACTTC; cdr3_aa: CASSFWTSAGEQYF
d_call: -; clone_size: -; j_call: TRBJ2-7; v_call: TRBV28; cdr3_nt: TGTGCCAGCAGTTTAGTGCTCCTCAAGGGCTACGAGCAGTACTTC; cdr3_aa: CASSLVLLKGYEQYF
d_call: TRBD1; clone_size: few; j_call: TRBJ1-3; v_call: TRBV20-1; cdr3_nt: TGCAGTGCTAGACCCCCGACAGGGCTTGGAAACACCATATATTTT; cdr3_aa: CSARPPTGLGNTIYF